One sample yielded the 26 T cell receptor beta chains listed below, sequenced in a study of cytomegalovirus exposure and HLA in healthy donors. 60 Vbeta and 13 Jbeta primers were used in PCR. Only in-frame clones appear in the TCRdb table, and some are missing; sequencing was by immunoSEQ multiplex PCR. The table has 120,000 to 150,000 clones, 84% seen once. The specimen sequenced was PBMCs. The receptors here all came from a boy between 2 and 10 years old in good health and CMV-seronegative.

This chain joins TRBV18 and TRBJ1-1; D not resolved. The length of the CDR3 is 15 residues. The ends were cut back, 4 bases at V and 4 bases at J, with 16 bases in the middle. Germline CDR1 is KGHSH and CDR2 is LQKENI. CDR3 amino acids: CASSQKAGSSTEAFF. In nucleotides, the CDR3 is TGTGCCAGCTCACAAAAAGCGGGTAGTAGCACTGAAGCTTTCTTT.

This clone was recorded a few times. This chain links TRBV5-1 with TRBJ2-7; the match to TRBD2 covers 10 bases. V trimming: 5 bases; J trimming: 1 base; junction bases outside the gene matches: 9. CDR1 and CDR2 from the germline V gene are SGHRS and YFSETQ. This CDR3 is built from 16 residues. The CDR3 reads CASSFAQREGSYEQYF. The CDR3 coding sequence is TGCGCCAGCAGTTTTGCCCAGCGGGAGGGATCCTACGAGCAGTACTTC.

The chain combines TRBV19 with TRBJ2-7; possible D gene TRBD1, 6 bases. Germline loops: CDR1 LNHDA, CDR2 SQIVND (reference sequence). V was shortened by 3 bases and J by 1 base, with 13 bases between the two germline ends. CDR3 length: 15 residues. The CDR3 loop reads CASSIFRDKSYEQYF. Written as DNA, the CDR3 is TGTGCCAGTAGTATTTTCCGGGACAAGTCCTACGAGCAGTACTTC.

This clone was observed a single time. One end of the junction fails to match germline, which may point to a read error. The chain recombines TRBV5-1 with TRBJ1-2; 8 bases align to TRBD1. Germline loops: CDR1 SGHRS, CDR2 YFSETQ. This CDR3 spans 14 amino acids. The CDR3 sequence: CAGRAGQGQGGYTF. The CDR3, as DNA: TGCGCCGGCAGGGCCGGACAGGGTCAAGGGGGCTACACCTTC.

The gene calls are TRBV5-1 and TRBJ1-2; 7 nucleotides line up with TRBD1. With 2 bases clipped from V and 5 bases from J, the junction kept 6 bases outside the gene matches. CDR3 size: 14 residues. Germline lookup yields CDR1 SGHRS and CDR2 YFSETQ. This chain's CDR3 is CASSFLGQTYGYTF. CDR3 in DNA: TGCGCCAGCAGCTTCTTGGGACAGACTTATGGCTACACCTTC.

This chain links TRBV7-2 with TRBJ1-5; D is undetermined. Trimming cost V 3 bases and J 5 bases, with 5 bases left between them. Germline CDR1 is SGHTA and CDR2 is FQGNSA. The CDR3 covers 12 residues. The CDR3 is CASSLRDQPQHF. The CDR3 nucleotides read TGTGCCAGCAGCTTGAGGGATCAGCCCCAGCATTTT.

The V and J genes are TRBV11-3 and TRBJ2-2; 10 bases line up with TRBD1. The V segment lost 5 bases and the J segment 5 bases; nucleotides outside the gene matches: 14. The V gene's germline CDR1 is SGHNT and CDR2 YENEEA. CDR3 size: 18 residues. The CDR3, as DNA: TGTGCCAGCAGCCCGGCGTTGAAGACAGGGGGCTCTACCGGGGAGCTGTTTTTT. Amino acid sequence: CASSPALKTGGSTGELFF.

This clone was detected a few times. The chain uses TRBV7-2 and TRBJ2-7; D uncertain. Germline CDR1 and CDR2: SGHTA and FQGNSA. Between the trimmed V and J ends, which lost 6 bases and 2 bases, there was a span of 8 bases. There are 12 residues in the CDR3. The CDR3 DNA reads as TGTGCCAGCAGTTCGAGTCCCTACGAGCAGTACTTC. Protein product: CASSSSPYEQYF.

V is TRBV6-6 and J is TRBJ2-3; D unclear. Trimming shortened V by 2 bases and J by 0 bases, and 12 bases separated the two germline ends. Germline CDR1 MNHNY, CDR2 SVGAGI (reference sequence). The CDR3 is made up of 16 amino acids. In nucleotides, the CDR3 is TGTGCCAGCAGTTACCTGAGACACCCTAGCACAGATACGCAGTATTTT. This sequence encodes CASSYLRHPSTDTQYF.

V gene TRBV27 combines with J gene TRBJ2-2, with D unresolved. The CDR3 contains 14 residues. Germline loops: CDR1 MNHEY, CDR2 SMNVEV (reference sequence). Trimming pared 4 bases from V and 5 bases from J, leaving 11 bases between. CDR3: CASSSPSETGELFF. CDR3 nucleotide sequence: TGTGCCAGCAGTTCCCCTTCGGAGACCGGGGAGCTGTTTTTT.

The chain uses TRBV5-4 and TRBJ1-2; perhaps TRBD1 as D (6 bases). V lost 4 bases and J lost 1, with 14 bases in between. Per the germline V gene, CDR1 is SGHNT and CDR2 is YYREEE (reference sequence). The CDR3 covers 15 residues. The CDR3 spells CASSTEQGFNYGYTF. DNA for the CDR3: TGTGCCAGCAGCACCGAACAGGGTTTTAACTATGGCTACACCTTC. Supplemented by reference TRBV5-4 and TRBJ1-2, the full variable domain reads ETGVTQSPTHLIKTRGQQVTLRCSSQSGHNTVSWYQQALGQGPQFIFQYYREEENGRGNFPPRFSGLQFPNYSSELNVNALELDDSALYLCASSTEQGFNYGYTFGSGTRLTVV.

The V call is TRBV11-2, the J call TRBJ2-1; tentative D call: TRBD2 (6 bases). The V end was cut by 5 bases, the J end by 7 bases, with 21 bases between. The CDR3 spans 16 residues. CDR1 and CDR2 (germline): SGHAT, FQNNGV. The CDR3 DNA is TGTGCCAGCAGCCCCGGACTAACTCAACCCGTAAATGAGCAGTTCTTC. Amino acids: CASSPGLTQPVNEQFF.

V usage is TRBV18 and J usage is TRBJ1-2, with 9 bases identical to TRBD1. V lost 1 base and J lost 1; bases outside the gene matches: 10. The CDR3 runs to 18 residues. Germline CDR1 KGHSH, CDR2 LQKENI. CDR3 in amino acids: CASSPLGTGYRVNYGYTF. DNA for the CDR3: TGTGCCAGCTCACCACTTGGGACAGGGTATCGTGTTAACTATGGCTACACCTTC.

The chain recombines TRBV7-2 with TRBJ2-7, with 10 bases lining up with TRBD2. The ends lost 5 bases at V and 3 bases at J; junction bases unmatched: 7. Germline V gene sequence: CDR1 SGHTA, CDR2 FQGNSA. The CDR3 runs 15 residues. This CDR3 is CASSIGLAEIYEQYF. In DNA, the CDR3 is TGTGCCAGCAGCATAGGACTAGCGGAGATCTACGAGCAGTACTTC.

The sample holds one count of this clone. V is TRBV5-4 and J is TRBJ2-1, with 7 bases lining up with TRBD2. V was pared by 0 bases and J by 7 bases, with 16 bases of the junction left unmatched. The CDR3 is 18 amino acids. Germline CDR1 SGHNT, CDR2 YYREEE (reference sequence). CDR3 nucleotides: TGTGCCAGCAGCTTGGGTCGGGGTCGGGGGGTGGGGATAAATGAGCAGTTCTTC. Translated: CASSLGRGRGVGINEQFF.

The chain recombines TRBV4-1 with TRBJ1-2, with D perhaps TRBD1 (5 bases). The CDR3 runs to 13 residues. V lost 3 bases, J lost 6 bases, and 11 bases lay in between. The germline V gene encodes CDR1 MGHRA and CDR2 YSYEKL. CDR3 coding DNA: TGCGCCAGCAGCCATTTACGGGGGAATGGCTACACCTTC. It is translated as CASSHLRGNGYTF.

V and J are TRBV14 and TRBJ2-1; 10 positions match TRBD1. CDR3 size: 16 residues. V was pared by 3 bases and J by 5 bases, with 7 bases of the junction left unmatched. CDR1 is SGHDN, CDR2 FVKESK, per germline. The chain's CDR3 is CASSHPPGTGDNEQFF. The CDR3 DNA is TGTGCCAGCAGCCACCCTCCCGGGACAGGGGACAATGAGCAGTTCTTC.

The chain is built from TRBV25-1 and TRBJ2-5; D ambiguous. The DNA end is more similar to TRBJ2-7, so the J call may be wrong. The CDR3 runs 13 residues. Germline CDR1 MGHDK, CDR2 SYGVNS. The CDR3: CASSGASSYEQYF. In DNA, the CDR3 is TGTGCCAGCAGTGGAGCGAGCTCCTACGAGCAGTACTTC.

This chain joins TRBV18 and TRBJ2-1; a weak D match, TRBD1 (7 bases). There are 12 residues in the CDR3. Germline V gene data show CDR1 as KGHSH and CDR2 as LQKENI. The ends were cut back, 8 bases at V and 9 bases at J, with 14 bases in the middle. The CDR3 protein is CASAGQGGEQFF. CDR3 in DNA: TGTGCCAGCGCTGGCCAGGGGGGTGAGCAGTTCTTC.

J is TRBJ1-5 and V is TRBV19; a possible D gene is TRBD1 (5 bases). The CDR3 sequence is 14 residues long. V gave up 5 bases and J gave up 3 bases, with 11 bases separating them. From germline, CDR1 is LNHDA and CDR2 SQIVND (reference sequence). Here the CDR3 reads CASSFTGPNQPQHF. DNA for the CDR3: TGTGCCAGTAGTTTCACAGGTCCCAATCAGCCCCAGCATTTT.

The V and J genes are TRBV28 and TRBJ1-5; D call uncertain. The germline V gene encodes CDR1 MDHEN and CDR2 SYDVKM. CDR3 length: 17 residues. Trimming removed 1 base at V and 1 base at J, with 14 bases between. CDR3 residues: CASSLYQRQRSNQPQHF. The CDR3 DNA is TGTGCCAGCAGTTTATACCAGCGCCAAAGGAGCAATCAGCCCCAGCATTTT.

This chain uses TRBV19 with TRBJ2-7; D is perhaps TRBD2 (6 bases). CDR1 is LNHDA, CDR2 SQIVND, per germline (reference sequence). The V gene lost 6 bases and the J gene lost 6 bases, with 15 bases spanning the gap. The CDR3 loop spans 13 amino acids. The CDR3 loop is CASSWDFSREQYF. The DNA of the CDR3 is TGTGCCAGTAGCTGGGACTTTTCTCGCGAGCAGTACTTC.

V is TRBV28 and J is TRBJ1-4, with 8 nucleotides matching TRBD1. In germline, CDR1 is MDHEN, CDR2 SYDVKM. This CDR3 region has 13 residues. V lost 10 bases, J lost 6 bases, and 7 bases stayed unmatched. The CDR3 DNA is TGTGCCACCGCGGACAGGGCCGATGAAAAACTGTTTTTT. This translates into CATADRADEKLFF.

This chain uses TRBV13 with TRBJ2-7, with D possibly matching TRBD2 (5 bases). Trimming removed 5 bases from V and 7 bases from J, with 15 bases in between. Germline loops: CDR1 PRHDT, CDR2 FYEKMQ (reference sequence). CDR3 length: 13 residues. CDR3 DNA sequence: TGTGCCAGCAGCCCAGGCCCCCGGGGAGAGCAGTACTTC. This gives the protein CASSPGPRGEQYF.

V and J are TRBV2 and TRBJ1-6; D is perhaps TRBD1 (5 bases). This CDR3 has 16 residues. V was cut by 6 bases and J by 0 bases, with 12 bases left in between. Germline CDR1 is SNHLY and CDR2 is FYNNEI. CDR3 DNA: TGTGCCAGCAGCGCGGGGGTTAGCTCCTATAATTCACCCCTCCACTTT. It codes for CASSAGVSSYNSPLHF.

The chain is built from TRBV6-5 and TRBJ1-2; 10 positions agree with TRBD1. Per the germline V gene, CDR1 is MNHEY and CDR2 is SVGAGI. Trimming at V came to 4 bases and at J to 7 bases, leaving 6 bases not matched to a gene. The CDR3 spans 14 residues. CDR3 sequence (DNA): TGTGCCAGCAGTTCCCGGGACAGGGGTGGTGGCTACACCTTC. It translates to CASSSRDRGGGYTF.